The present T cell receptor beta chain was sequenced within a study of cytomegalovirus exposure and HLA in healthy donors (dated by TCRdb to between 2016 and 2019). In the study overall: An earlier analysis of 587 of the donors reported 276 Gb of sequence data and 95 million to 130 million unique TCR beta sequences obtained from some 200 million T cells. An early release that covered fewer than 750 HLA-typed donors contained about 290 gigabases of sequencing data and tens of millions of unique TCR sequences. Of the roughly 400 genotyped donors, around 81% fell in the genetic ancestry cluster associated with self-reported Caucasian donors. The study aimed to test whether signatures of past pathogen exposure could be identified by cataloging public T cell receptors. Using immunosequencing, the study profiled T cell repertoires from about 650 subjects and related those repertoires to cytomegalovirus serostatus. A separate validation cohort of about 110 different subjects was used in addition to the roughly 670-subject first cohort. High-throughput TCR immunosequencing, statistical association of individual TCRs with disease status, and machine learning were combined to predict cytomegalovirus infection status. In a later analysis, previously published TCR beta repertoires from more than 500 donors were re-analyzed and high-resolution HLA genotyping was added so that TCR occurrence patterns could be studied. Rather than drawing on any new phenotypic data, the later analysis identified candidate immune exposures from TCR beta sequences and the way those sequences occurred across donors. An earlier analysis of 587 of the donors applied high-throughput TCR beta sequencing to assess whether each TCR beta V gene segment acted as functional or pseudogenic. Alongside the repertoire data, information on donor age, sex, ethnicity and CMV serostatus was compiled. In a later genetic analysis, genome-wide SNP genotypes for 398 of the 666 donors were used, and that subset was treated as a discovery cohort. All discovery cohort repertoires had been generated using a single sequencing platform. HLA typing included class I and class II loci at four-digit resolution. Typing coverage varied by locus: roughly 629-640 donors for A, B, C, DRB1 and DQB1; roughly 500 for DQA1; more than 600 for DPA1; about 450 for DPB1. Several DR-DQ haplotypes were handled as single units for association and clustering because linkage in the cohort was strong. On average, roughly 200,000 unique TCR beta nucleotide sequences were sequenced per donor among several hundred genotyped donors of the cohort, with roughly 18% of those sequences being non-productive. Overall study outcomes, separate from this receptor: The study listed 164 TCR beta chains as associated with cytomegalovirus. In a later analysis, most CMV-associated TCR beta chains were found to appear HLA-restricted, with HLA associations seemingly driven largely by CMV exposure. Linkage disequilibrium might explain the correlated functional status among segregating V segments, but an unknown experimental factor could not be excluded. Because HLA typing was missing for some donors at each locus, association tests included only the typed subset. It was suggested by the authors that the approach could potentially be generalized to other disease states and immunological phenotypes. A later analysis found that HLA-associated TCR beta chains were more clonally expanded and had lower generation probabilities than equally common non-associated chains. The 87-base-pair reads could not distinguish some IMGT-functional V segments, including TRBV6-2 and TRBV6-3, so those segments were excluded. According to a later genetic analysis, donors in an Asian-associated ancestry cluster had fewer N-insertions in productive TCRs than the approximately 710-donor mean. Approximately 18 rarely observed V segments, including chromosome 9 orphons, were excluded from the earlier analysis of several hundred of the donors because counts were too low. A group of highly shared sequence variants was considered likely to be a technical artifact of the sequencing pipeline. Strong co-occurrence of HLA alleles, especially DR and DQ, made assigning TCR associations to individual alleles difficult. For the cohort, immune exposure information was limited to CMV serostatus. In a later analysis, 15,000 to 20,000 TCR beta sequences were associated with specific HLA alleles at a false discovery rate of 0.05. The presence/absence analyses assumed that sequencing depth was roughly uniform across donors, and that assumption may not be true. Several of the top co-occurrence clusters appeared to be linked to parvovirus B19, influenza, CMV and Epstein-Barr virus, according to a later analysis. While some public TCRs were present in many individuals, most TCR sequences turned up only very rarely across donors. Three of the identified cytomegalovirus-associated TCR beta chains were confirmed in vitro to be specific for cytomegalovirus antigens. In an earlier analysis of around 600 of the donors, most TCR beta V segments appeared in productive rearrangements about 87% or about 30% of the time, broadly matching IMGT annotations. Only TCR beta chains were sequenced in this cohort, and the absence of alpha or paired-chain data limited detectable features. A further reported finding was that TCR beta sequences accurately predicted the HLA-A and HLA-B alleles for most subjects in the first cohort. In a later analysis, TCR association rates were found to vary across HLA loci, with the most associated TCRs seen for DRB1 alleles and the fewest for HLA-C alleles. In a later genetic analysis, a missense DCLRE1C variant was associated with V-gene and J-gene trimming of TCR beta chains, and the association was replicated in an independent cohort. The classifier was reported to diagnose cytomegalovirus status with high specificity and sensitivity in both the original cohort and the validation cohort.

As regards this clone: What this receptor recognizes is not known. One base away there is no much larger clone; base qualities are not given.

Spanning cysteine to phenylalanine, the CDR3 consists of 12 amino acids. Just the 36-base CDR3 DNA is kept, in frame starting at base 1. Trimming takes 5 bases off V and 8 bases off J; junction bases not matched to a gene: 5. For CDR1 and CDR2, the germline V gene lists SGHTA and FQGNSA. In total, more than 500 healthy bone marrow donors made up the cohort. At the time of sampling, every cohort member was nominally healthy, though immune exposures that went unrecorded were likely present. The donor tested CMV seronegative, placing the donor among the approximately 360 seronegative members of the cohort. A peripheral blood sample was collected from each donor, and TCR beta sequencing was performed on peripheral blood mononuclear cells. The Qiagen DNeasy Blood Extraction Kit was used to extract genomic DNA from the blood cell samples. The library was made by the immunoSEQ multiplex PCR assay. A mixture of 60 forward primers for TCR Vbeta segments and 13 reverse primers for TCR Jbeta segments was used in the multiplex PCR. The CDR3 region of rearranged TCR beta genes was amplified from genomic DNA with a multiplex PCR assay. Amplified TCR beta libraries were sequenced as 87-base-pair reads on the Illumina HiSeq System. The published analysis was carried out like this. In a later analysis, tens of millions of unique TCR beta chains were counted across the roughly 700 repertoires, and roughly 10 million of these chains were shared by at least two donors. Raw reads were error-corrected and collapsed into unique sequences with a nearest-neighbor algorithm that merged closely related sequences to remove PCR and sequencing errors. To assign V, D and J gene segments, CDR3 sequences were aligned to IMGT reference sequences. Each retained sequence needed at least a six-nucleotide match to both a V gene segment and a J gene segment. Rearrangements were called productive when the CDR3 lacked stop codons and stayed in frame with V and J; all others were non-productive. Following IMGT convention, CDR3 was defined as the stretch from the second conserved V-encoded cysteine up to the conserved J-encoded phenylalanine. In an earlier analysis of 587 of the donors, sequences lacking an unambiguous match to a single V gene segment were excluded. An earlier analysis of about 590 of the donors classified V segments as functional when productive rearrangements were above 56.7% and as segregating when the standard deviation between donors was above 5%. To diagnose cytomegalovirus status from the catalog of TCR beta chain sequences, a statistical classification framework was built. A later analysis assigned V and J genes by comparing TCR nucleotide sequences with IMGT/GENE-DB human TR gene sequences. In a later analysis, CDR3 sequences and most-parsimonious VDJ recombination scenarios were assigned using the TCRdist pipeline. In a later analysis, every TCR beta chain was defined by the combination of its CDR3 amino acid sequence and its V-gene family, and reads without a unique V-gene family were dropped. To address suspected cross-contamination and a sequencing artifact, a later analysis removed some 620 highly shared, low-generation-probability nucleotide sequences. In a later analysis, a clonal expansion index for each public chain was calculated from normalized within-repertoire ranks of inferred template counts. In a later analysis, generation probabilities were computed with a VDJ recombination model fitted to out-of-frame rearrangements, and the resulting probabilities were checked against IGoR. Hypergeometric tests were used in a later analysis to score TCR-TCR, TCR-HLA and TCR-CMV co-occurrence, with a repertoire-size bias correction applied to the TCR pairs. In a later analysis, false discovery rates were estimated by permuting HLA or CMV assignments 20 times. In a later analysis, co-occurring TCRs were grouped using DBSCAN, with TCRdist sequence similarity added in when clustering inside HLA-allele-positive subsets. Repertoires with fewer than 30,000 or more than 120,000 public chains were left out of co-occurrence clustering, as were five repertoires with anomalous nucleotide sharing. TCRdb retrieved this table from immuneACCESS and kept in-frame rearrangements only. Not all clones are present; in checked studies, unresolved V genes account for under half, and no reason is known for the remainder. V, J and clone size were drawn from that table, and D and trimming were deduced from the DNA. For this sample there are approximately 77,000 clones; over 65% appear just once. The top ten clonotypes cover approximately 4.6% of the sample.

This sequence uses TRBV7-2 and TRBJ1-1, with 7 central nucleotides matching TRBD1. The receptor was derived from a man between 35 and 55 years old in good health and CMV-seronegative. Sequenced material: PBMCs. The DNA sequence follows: TGTGCCAGCAGCGCCGGGACAGCCGAAGCTTTCTTT. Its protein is CASSAGTAEAFF. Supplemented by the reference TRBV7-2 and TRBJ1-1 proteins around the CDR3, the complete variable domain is GAGVSQSPSNKVTEKGKDVELRCDPISGHTALYWYRQSLGQGLEFLIYFQGNSAPDKSGLPSDRFSAERTGGSVSTLTIQRTQQEDSAVYLCASSAGTAEAFFGQGTRLTVV.